Listed below are T cell receptor beta chains from one sample, sequenced in a study of CD8 T cells in ankylosing spondylitis. A single record per CDR3 protein comes from TCRdb applying MiXCR to the 5' RACE reads. The sample includes roughly 140,000 distinct CDR3 sequences, under 45% of them seen just once. Specimen: synovial fluid, either unsorted or a sorted T cell fraction (not recorded which). The receptors originated from a male donor with ankylosing spondylitis. The CDR3 runs from the conserved cysteine through the conserved F or W. D genes are given only for firm matches. The size field is filled for only some rows; it gives once, few, many or a size class.

d_call: TRBD2
clone_size: -
v_call: TRBV6-2/TRBV6-3
j_call: TRBJ2-1
cdr3_aa: CASSFPGPSGRWREQFF
cdr3_nt: TGTGCCAGCAGTTTCCCGGGCCCCAGCGGGAGATGGCGGGAGCAGTTCTTC

d_call: -
clone_size: few
v_call: TRBV4-3
j_call: TRBJ2-7
cdr3_aa: CASSQGVARGYEQYF
cdr3_nt: TGCGCCAGCAGCCAAGGGGTGGCAAGGGGGTACGAGCAGTACTTC

d_call: -
clone_size: -
v_call: TRBV6-1
j_call: TRBJ2-5
cdr3_aa: CASSALGGETQYF
cdr3_nt: TGTGCCAGCAGCGCCTTGGGCGGAGAGACCCAGTACTTC

d_call: -
clone_size: few
v_call: TRBV28
j_call: TRBJ1-5
cdr3_aa: CASMSGRGPQHF
cdr3_nt: TGTGCCAGCATGTCGGGGCGGGGACCCCAGCATTTT

d_call: -
clone_size: -
v_call: TRBV28
j_call: TRBJ2-3
cdr3_aa: CASSFPRQGALAGDRADTQYF
cdr3_nt: TGTGCCAGCAGTTTTCCGCGACAGGGGGCCCTAGCGGGAGATAGGGCAGATACGCAGTATTTT

d_call: -
clone_size: few
v_call: TRBV18
j_call: TRBJ1-2
cdr3_aa: CASSPPGQTAIMNYGYTF
cdr3_nt: TGTGCCAGCTCACCACCGGGACAAACTGCTATTATGAACTATGGCTACACCTTC

d_call: -
clone_size: few
v_call: TRBV12-3/TRBV12-4
j_call: TRBJ2-2
cdr3_aa: CASSLAQGFGELFF
cdr3_nt: TGTGCCAGCAGTTTAGCCCAGGGATTCGGGGAGCTGTTTTTT

d_call: -
clone_size: -
v_call: TRBV28
j_call: TRBJ2-1
cdr3_aa: CASSFYEEQFF
cdr3_nt: TGTGCCAGCAGTTTTTATGAGGAGCAGTTCTTC

d_call: -
clone_size: many
v_call: TRBV11-2
j_call: TRBJ2-6
cdr3_aa: CASSLTGVPSQSPGANVLTF
cdr3_nt: TGTGCCAGCAGCTTGACGGGGGTACCATCACAATCACCTGGGGCCAACGTCCTGACTTTC

d_call: -
clone_size: -
v_call: TRBV7-9
j_call: TRBJ1-2
cdr3_aa: CASSFSRADGYTF
cdr3_nt: TGTGCCAGCAGCTTTAGCAGGGCGGATGGCTACACCTTC

d_call: -
clone_size: -
v_call: TRBV7-9
j_call: TRBJ1-6
cdr3_aa: CASSPTSTPLHF
cdr3_nt: TGTGCCAGCAGCCCTACGAGTACACCCCTCCACTTT

d_call: TRBD2
clone_size: -
v_call: TRBV4-1
j_call: TRBJ2-7
cdr3_aa: CASSQSSSGRSYEQYF
cdr3_nt: TGCGCCAGCAGCCAATCCTCTAGCGGGAGGTCCTACGAGCAGTACTTC

d_call: -
clone_size: few
v_call: TRBV25-1
j_call: TRBJ2-5
cdr3_aa: CASSDHPLVVPQETQYF
cdr3_nt: TGTGCCAGCAGTGATCACCCACTAGTTGTTCCGCAAGAGACCCAGTACTTC

d_call: -
clone_size: -
v_call: TRBV4-3
j_call: TRBJ2-1
cdr3_aa: CASSQEELPREQFF
cdr3_nt: TGCGCCAGCAGCCAAGAGGAGCTACCTCGAGAGCAGTTCTTC

d_call: TRBD2
clone_size: -
v_call: TRBV14
j_call: TRBJ2-6
cdr3_aa: CASSQGLAGVGANVLTF
cdr3_nt: TGTGCCAGCAGCCAGGGACTAGCGGGAGTTGGGGCCAACGTCCTGACTTTC

d_call: -
clone_size: -
v_call: TRBV29-1
j_call: TRBJ2-1
cdr3_aa: CSVVPPMREWRAYNEQFF
cdr3_nt: TGCAGCGTTGTTCCCCCAATGCGCGAATGGAGGGCCTACAATGAGCAGTTCTTC

d_call: TRBD1
clone_size: few
v_call: TRBV6-2/TRBV6-3
j_call: TRBJ2-7
cdr3_aa: CASRWTGDPYEQYF
cdr3_nt: TGTGCCAGCCGTTGGACAGGGGATCCCTACGAGCAGTACTTC

d_call: -
clone_size: few
v_call: TRBV4-1
j_call: TRBJ1-2
cdr3_aa: CASSQGTRLGGGEGYTF
cdr3_nt: TGCGCCAGCAGCCAAGGAACCCGACTCGGAGGGGGTGAGGGCTACACCTTC

d_call: TRBD2
clone_size: -
v_call: TRBV6-1
j_call: TRBJ2-5
cdr3_aa: CASSRSRRGAKETQYF
cdr3_nt: TGTGCCAGCAGTCGCAGTAGGCGGGGGGCCAAAGAGACCCAGTACTTC

d_call: -
clone_size: once
v_call: TRBV7-9
j_call: TRBJ2-1
cdr3_aa: CASSYRASSYNEQFF
cdr3_nt: TGTGCCAGCAGCTACAGGGCTAGCTCCTACAATGAGCAGTTCTTC

d_call: TRBD2
clone_size: few
v_call: TRBV7-8
j_call: TRBJ2-1
cdr3_aa: CASSFGLAGGRRNEQFF
cdr3_nt: TGTGCCAGCAGCTTCGGACTAGCGGGGGGGCGTAGGAATGAGCAGTTCTTC

d_call: TRBD2
clone_size: many
v_call: TRBV7-2
j_call: TRBJ2-1
cdr3_aa: CASSLETSGKYEQFF
cdr3_nt: TGTGCCAGCAGCTTAGAAACTAGCGGGAAATATGAGCAGTTCTTC

d_call: -
clone_size: once
v_call: TRBV7-6
j_call: TRBJ1-3
cdr3_aa: CASSAHRDPSGNTIYF
cdr3_nt: TGTGCCAGCAGCGCTCACAGGGATCCCTCTGGAAACACCATATATTTT

d_call: -
clone_size: -
v_call: TRBV15
j_call: TRBJ2-3
cdr3_aa: CATSGAGRRAADTQYF
cdr3_nt: TGTGCCACCAGCGGGGCCGGACGGAGGGCAGCAGATACGCAGTATTTT

d_call: -
clone_size: few
v_call: TRBV7-2
j_call: TRBJ1-5
cdr3_aa: CASSLWVYNQPQHF
cdr3_nt: TGTGCCAGCAGCTTATGGGTCTACAATCAGCCCCAGCATTTT

d_call: -
clone_size: few
v_call: TRBV20-1
j_call: TRBJ1-5
cdr3_aa: CSATDSRYQPQHF
cdr3_nt: TGCAGTGCTACGGACAGCCGATATCAGCCCCAGCATTTT

d_call: TRBD1
clone_size: -
v_call: TRBV29-1
j_call: TRBJ1-1
cdr3_aa: CSAKDREGSEAFF
cdr3_nt: TGCAGCGCTAAGGACAGGGAGGGCAGTGAAGCTTTCTTT

d_call: -
clone_size: -
v_call: TRBV20-1
j_call: TRBJ2-5
cdr3_aa: CSARDGGHAETQYF
cdr3_nt: TGCAGTGCTAGAGATGGGGGACATGCGGAGACCCAGTACTTC

d_call: -
clone_size: few
v_call: TRBV12-3/TRBV12-4
j_call: TRBJ1-5
cdr3_aa: CASSLASGGFNQPQHF
cdr3_nt: TGTGCCAGCAGTTTAGCCTCGGGTGGGTTTAATCAGCCCCAGCATTTT

d_call: -
clone_size: few
v_call: TRBV12-3/TRBV12-4
j_call: TRBJ2-2
cdr3_aa: CASREAGELFF
cdr3_nt: TGTGCCAGCCGTGAGGCCGGGGAGCTGTTTTTT

d_call: -
clone_size: few
v_call: TRBV7-9
j_call: TRBJ2-5
cdr3_aa: CASSFGPEETQYF
cdr3_nt: TGTGCCAGCAGCTTTGGACCCGAGGAGACCCAGTACTTC

d_call: TRBD2
clone_size: -
v_call: TRBV5-1
j_call: TRBJ2-2
cdr3_aa: CASSFQRDYTGELFF
cdr3_nt: TGCGCCAGCAGCTTTCAGCGGGACTACACCGGGGAGCTGTTTTTT

d_call: -
clone_size: -
v_call: TRBV7-7
j_call: TRBJ1-1
cdr3_aa: CASSEGPNTEAFF
cdr3_nt: TGTGCCAGCAGCGAGGGACCGAACACTGAAGCTTTCTTT

d_call: TRBD1
clone_size: -
v_call: TRBV27
j_call: TRBJ1-6
cdr3_aa: CASSLAGTGGSPLHF
cdr3_nt: TGTGCCAGCAGTTTGGCCGGGACAGGAGGTTCACCCCTCCACTTT

d_call: TRBD2
clone_size: -
v_call: TRBV14
j_call: TRBJ2-1
cdr3_aa: CASSQDGRGEQFF
cdr3_nt: TGTGCCAGCAGCCAAGACGGGAGGGGTGAGCAGTTCTTC

d_call: -
clone_size: few
v_call: TRBV12-3/TRBV12-4
j_call: TRBJ2-1
cdr3_aa: CASKMTDYNEQFF
cdr3_nt: TGTGCCAGCAAGATGACAGACTACAATGAGCAGTTCTTC

d_call: -
clone_size: few
v_call: TRBV9
j_call: TRBJ1-5
cdr3_aa: CASSRRGRAGRPQHF
cdr3_nt: TGTGCCAGCAGCAGGAGGGGCAGGGCGGGACGGCCCCAGCATTTT

d_call: -
clone_size: few
v_call: TRBV27
j_call: TRBJ2-7
cdr3_aa: CASTQSWQSSSYEQYF
cdr3_nt: TGTGCCAGCACCCAATCCTGGCAGTCGAGCTCCTACGAGCAGTACTTC

d_call: TRBD2
clone_size: few
v_call: TRBV5-8
j_call: TRBJ2-1
cdr3_aa: CASSWTSRVEQFF
cdr3_nt: TGTGCCAGCAGCTGGACTAGTAGGGTCGAGCAGTTCTTC

d_call: -
clone_size: -
v_call: TRBV7-9
j_call: TRBJ1-1
cdr3_aa: CASSLGNRTGLGTEAFF
cdr3_nt: TGTGCCAGCAGCTTAGGGAACCGAACAGGGTTGGGCACTGAAGCTTTCTTT

d_call: TRBD2
clone_size: many
v_call: TRBV27
j_call: TRBJ2-1
cdr3_aa: CAAASGGFNNEQFF
cdr3_nt: TGTGCCGCAGCTAGCGGGGGTTTTAACAATGAGCAGTTCTTC

d_call: TRBD2
clone_size: few
v_call: TRBV7-7
j_call: TRBJ2-5
cdr3_aa: CASSFLAGDGETQYF
cdr3_nt: TGTGCCAGCAGCTTCTTAGCGGGAGACGGGGAGACCCAGTACTTC

d_call: -
clone_size: -
v_call: TRBV4-2
j_call: TRBJ2-2
cdr3_aa: CASSYYRGNTGELFF
cdr3_nt: TGTGCCAGCAGCTATTACCGGGGCAACACCGGGGAGCTGTTTTTT

d_call: -
clone_size: -
v_call: TRBV5-1
j_call: TRBJ2-5
cdr3_aa: CASSDIVPETQYF
cdr3_nt: TGCGCCAGCAGCGATATAGTCCCGGAGACCCAGTACTTC

d_call: -
clone_size: -
v_call: TRBV12-3/TRBV12-4
j_call: TRBJ1-1
cdr3_aa: CASGPGQMNTEAFF
cdr3_nt: TGTGCCAGCGGTCCGGGGCAGATGAACACTGAAGCTTTCTTT

d_call: TRBD2
clone_size: few
v_call: TRBV7-8
j_call: TRBJ2-3
cdr3_aa: CASSLPNTGTSGSTDTQYF
cdr3_nt: TGTGCCAGCAGCCTACCAAACACCGGGACTAGCGGCTCCACAGATACGCAGTATTTT

d_call: TRBD1
clone_size: many
v_call: TRBV12-3/TRBV12-4
j_call: TRBJ1-1
cdr3_aa: CASSSPGQLNTEAFF
cdr3_nt: TGTGCCAGCAGTTCCCCGGGACAGTTGAACACTGAAGCTTTCTTT

d_call: TRBD1
clone_size: -
v_call: TRBV6-1
j_call: TRBJ2-4
cdr3_aa: CASSALTPGTGGILPNLAKNIQYF
cdr3_nt: TGTGCCAGCAGTGCCCTTACCCCCGGGACAGGAGGAATTCTTCCCAATCTAGCCAAAAACATTCAGTACTTC

d_call: -
clone_size: few
v_call: TRBV3-1
j_call: TRBJ1-1
cdr3_aa: CASSQDIRRGIWNTEAFF
cdr3_nt: TGTGCCAGCAGCCAAGATATACGCCGCGGGATATGGAACACTGAAGCTTTCTTT

d_call: TRBD1
clone_size: few
v_call: TRBV28
j_call: TRBJ2-5
cdr3_aa: CASSLPPDRVSETQYF
cdr3_nt: TGTGCCAGCAGTTTACCCCCCGACAGGGTGTCTGAGACCCAGTACTTC

d_call: TRBD1
clone_size: -
v_call: TRBV7-9
j_call: TRBJ1-1
cdr3_aa: CASSPGQDAEAFF
cdr3_nt: TGTGCCAGCAGCCCCGGACAGGACGCTGAAGCTTTCTTT

d_call: -
clone_size: once
v_call: TRBV7-9
j_call: TRBJ2-3
cdr3_aa: CATSPTPLLTDTQYF
cdr3_nt: TGTGCCACCTCGCCCACACCCCTTCTGACAGATACGCAGTATTTT

d_call: TRBD2
clone_size: -
v_call: TRBV5-1
j_call: TRBJ2-7
cdr3_aa: CASSLVLAGNYEQYF
cdr3_nt: TGCGCCAGCAGCTTGGTGCTAGCGGGAAACTACGAGCAGTACTTC

d_call: TRBD2
clone_size: few
v_call: TRBV11-2
j_call: TRBJ2-3
cdr3_aa: CASSLKSLAGGREDTQYF
cdr3_nt: TGTGCCAGCAGCTTAAAGAGCCTAGCGGGAGGGCGAGAAGATACGCAGTATTTT

d_call: -
clone_size: -
v_call: TRBV19
j_call: TRBJ2-7
cdr3_aa: CASSMGVGGYEQYF
cdr3_nt: TGTGCCAGTAGTATGGGTGTAGGCGGCTACGAGCAGTACTTC

d_call: -
clone_size: few
v_call: TRBV28
j_call: TRBJ1-2
cdr3_aa: CASSFIRRAGHLYGYTF
cdr3_nt: TGTGCCAGCAGTTTCATCCGGCGGGCAGGCCACCTCTATGGCTACACCTTC

d_call: -
clone_size: -
v_call: TRBV7-3
j_call: TRBJ2-7
cdr3_aa: CASSLPQYYEQYF
cdr3_nt: TGTGCCAGCAGCTTACCCCAATACTACGAGCAGTACTTC

d_call: -
clone_size: -
v_call: TRBV20-1
j_call: TRBJ1-1
cdr3_aa: CSARVIWVWNTEAFF
cdr3_nt: TGCAGTGCTAGAGTGATCTGGGTATGGAACACTGAAGCTTTCTTT

d_call: -
clone_size: -
v_call: TRBV27
j_call: TRBJ2-1
cdr3_aa: CASSLGIWRQYNEQFF
cdr3_nt: TGTGCCAGCAGTTTAGGGATTTGGAGGCAGTACAATGAGCAGTTCTTC